One and the same sample provided the 28 T cell receptor beta chains below, sequenced in a study of Ad26.COV2.S vaccination and SARS-CoV-2 variants. Sequenced by immunoSEQ multiplex PCR; TCRdb stores in-frame clones only, minus some. The sample yields roughly 300,000 clones, less than 90% seen once. Sample treatment: some 20 received Ad26.COV2.S at low or high dose, single or two shots; 5 received placebo; per-sample allocation not given. Sampling was performed 63 days after the first vaccine or placebo injection. Source: peripheral blood, taken in a trial of Ad26.COV2.S vaccine versus placebo. The receptors derive from a person between 18 and 65 years old who received the Ad26.COV2.S COVID-19 vaccine or a placebo.

The chain carries TRBV6-5 and TRBJ1-1; D perhaps matches TRBD1 (6 bases). Germline-derived CDR1 and CDR2 are MNHEY and SVGAGI. The length of the CDR3 is 12 residues. The V end lost 6 bases, the J end lost 6 bases, and 11 bases lay between the germline ends. The DNA of the CDR3 is TGTGCCAGCAGGTCCAGGGGAGCTGAAGCTTTCTTT. Translated, it gives CASRSRGAEAFF.

The chain recombines TRBV9 with TRBJ2-3; 7 positions match TRBD2. V shed 0 bases and J 5 bases; nucleotides not matched to a gene: 9. Germline assignment: CDR1 SGDLS and CDR2 YYNGEE. This CDR3 contains 16 residues. CDR3 DNA: TGTGCCAGCAGCGTAGAGTGGGCGGGAGTTGGAGATACGCAGTATTTT. Translation: CASSVEWAGVGDTQYF.

The chain combines TRBV6-4 with TRBJ1-1; D not certain. Trimming stripped 2 bases from V and 1 base from J, with 5 bases between. CDR1 and CDR2 from the germline V gene are MRHNA and SNTAGT. CDR3 length: 13 amino acids. The CDR3 sequence: CASSDQPNTEAFF. CDR3 sequence (DNA): TGTGCCAGCAGTGACCAACCGAACACTGAAGCTTTCTTT.

This chain links TRBV5-6 with TRBJ2-1; D ambiguous. The CDR3 runs 13 residues. V lost 4 bases, J lost 7 bases, and 12 bases lay in between. Germline CDR1 SGHDT, CDR2 YYEEEE. CDR3 coding DNA: TGTGCCAGCAGCACGGACCGCAGAAATGAGCAGTTCTTC. Translation gives CASSTDRRNEQFF.

CDR3 bases: TGTGCAGCGCGCCGGGGAGATTCACCCCTCCACTTT. Its translation: CAARRGDSPLHF. The V and J genes are TRBV12-3 or TRBV12-4 and TRBJ1-6, with D unresolved. The CDR3 extends over 12 amino acids.

For this clone: One junction end does not reproduce the germline sequence, and a read error may be involved. The genes are TRBV2 and TRBJ2-5; no clear D. CDR1 and CDR2 from the germline V gene are SNHLY and FYNNEI. This CDR3 region has 15 residues. The CDR3 DNA reads as TGTGCCAGCACTGAAAGTAGTGGGGTTCGGGAGACCCAGTACTTC. This encodes CASTESSGVRETQYF.

The chain recombines TRBV5-5 with TRBJ2-7; the D gene is possibly TRBD2 (6 bases). The CDR3 length is 15 residues. V gave up 3 bases and J gave up 5 bases, with 18 bases separating them. Germline V gene sequence: CDR1 SGHKS, CDR2 YYEKEE (reference sequence). In DNA form, the CDR3 reads TGTGCCAGCAGCTACGACCCGGGACTCCGTAACGAGCAGTACTTC. Protein: CASSYDPGLRNEQYF.

The chain carries TRBV28 and TRBJ2-7, with TRBD2 as a possible D gene (5 bases). V was trimmed by 8 bases and J by 4 bases, leaving 15 bases between them. Germline V gene data show CDR1 as MDHEN and CDR2 as SYDVKM. This CDR3 region has 13 residues. CDR3 protein: CASGAGYVYEQYF. The CDR3 DNA reads as TGTGCCAGCGGTGCGGGCTATGTGTACGAGCAGTACTTC.

The chain couples TRBV7-9 to TRBJ2-5; weak D call: TRBD1 (5 bases). The germline V and J ends were trimmed by 5 bases and 2 bases, with 15 bases remaining between them. Per the germline V gene, CDR1 is SEHNR and CDR2 is FQNEAQ (reference sequence). The CDR3 loop spans 15 amino acids. In DNA, the CDR3 is TGTGCCAGCAGCCCACGATTGGGGCGACAAGAGACCCAGTACTTC. This translates into CASSPRLGRQETQYF.

A single count supports this clone. The chain couples TRBV18 to TRBJ1-3; D unresolved. The ends were cut back, 1 base at V and 4 bases at J, with 8 bases in the middle. The germline gives CDR1 KGHSH, CDR2 LQKENI. The CDR3 length is 14 residues. The CDR3 nucleotides read TGTGCCAGCTCACCACAAGGGTCCGGAAACACCATATATTTT. Encoded protein: CASSPQGSGNTIYF.

V gene TRBV21-1 combines with J gene TRBJ2-2; the DNA was not used to check the table's D call, TRBD1. TRBV21-1 is an annotated pseudogene. The CDR3 totals 13 residues. Written as DNA, the CDR3 is TGTGCCATCCTCCAGGGGGACACCGGGGAGCTGTTTTTT. It is translated as CAILQGDTGELFF.

The chain is built from TRBV11-2 and TRBJ1-5; 9 bases fit TRBD1. The V gene end was trimmed by 5 bases and the J gene end by 6 bases; junction bases not matched to a gene: 11. This CDR3 has 16 residues. In germline, CDR1 is SGHAT, CDR2 FQNNGV. The CDR3 loop is CASSLAGGQGFQPQHF. The CDR3 DNA reads as TGTGCCAGCAGCCTAGCGGGGGGACAGGGATTTCAGCCCCAGCATTTT.

The J gene is TRBJ1-5, the V gene TRBV6-2 or TRBV6-3; 11 nucleotides match TRBD1. The CDR3 runs 15 residues. V was pared by 4 bases and J by 2 bases, with 1 base of the junction left unmatched. Germline loops: CDR1 MNHEY, CDR2 SVGEGT. The CDR3 loop reads CASSWGQGGNQPQHF. The CDR3 DNA is TGTGCCAGCAGTTGGGGACAGGGGGGCAATCAGCCCCAGCATTTT.

The chain has TRBV11-1 and TRBJ2-7; D not certain. The germline V gene has CDR1 SGHAT and CDR2 FQDESV (reference sequence). This CDR3 is 12 amino acids long. V was cut by 0 bases and J by 3 bases, with 3 bases left in between. The CDR3 DNA is TGTGCCAGCAGCTTAGCGTTCTACGAGCAGTACTTC. Encoded protein: CASSLAFYEQYF.

This clone was detected a few times. In DNA, the CDR3 is TGTGCCAGCAGTTACTCTACTACTGGAGTGTCCTCCTACGAGCAGTACTTC. Translation: CASSYSTTGVSSYEQYF. The rearrangement links TRBV6-2 or TRBV6-3 to TRBJ2-7; D remains ambiguous. The germline V gene encodes CDR1 MNHEY and CDR2 SVGEGT. Trimming removed 0 bases from V and 0 bases from J, with 15 bases in between. This CDR3 region has 17 residues.

The rearrangement uses TRBV27 and TRBJ2-1; D is perhaps TRBD1 or TRBD2 (5 bases each). V was pared by 1 base and J by 8 bases, with 18 bases between. The CDR3 loop spans 16 amino acids. CDR1 and CDR2 (germline): MNHEY, SMNVEV (reference sequence). The CDR3 DNA sequence: TGTGCCAGCAGTTTATATGGGGACCCCATTTTGTATGAGCAGTTCTTC. This codes for CASSLYGDPILYEQFF.

V and J are TRBV5-4 and TRBJ1-1; no reliable D call. V lost 4 bases and J lost 5, with 18 bases in between. The CDR3 runs 15 residues. CDR1 SGHNT and CDR2 YYREEE come from the germline V gene (reference sequence). The CDR3 bases are TGTGCCAGCAGCCCCCATCTAGGACGGGGTACTGAAGCTTTCTTT. Its translation is CASSPHLGRGTEAFF.

The V gene is TRBV7-6, the J gene TRBJ1-3, with 12 nucleotides matching TRBD1. The CDR3 consists of 17 residues. V was clipped by 5 bases and J by 2 bases; unmatched bases: 7. Germline V gene data show CDR1 as SGHVS and CDR2 as FNYEAQ. DNA for the CDR3: TGTGCCAGCAGCCCTGGGACAGGGGGCTTCGCTGGAAACACCATATATTTT. This gives the protein CASSPGTGGFAGNTIYF.

The chain recombines TRBV6-5 with TRBJ1-6; no clear D gene. Trimming took 6 bases from V and 12 from J, leaving 18 bases between them. The CDR3 totals 14 residues. CDR1 MNHEY and CDR2 SVGAGI come from the germline V gene. The CDR3 region is CASSRGAPREPLHF. The CDR3 bases are TGTGCCAGCAGCCGAGGAGCACCTAGGGAACCCCTCCACTTT.

The V call is TRBV29-1, the J call TRBJ1-4; 10 bases line up with TRBD1. Germline V lookup: CDR1 SQVTM, CDR2 ANQGSEA. The CDR3 runs to 13 residues. Trimming cost V 7 bases and J 8 bases; bases outside gene matches: 7. The CDR3 is CSATTGGEEKLFF. CDR3 in DNA: TGCAGCGCCACGACAGGGGGCGAGGAAAAACTGTTTTTT.

Here the CDR3 reads CASRRGASTDTQYF. CDR3 DNA sequence: TGTGCCAGCAGGCGGGGGGCAAGCACAGATACGCAGTATTTT. This sequence joins TRBV6-4 and TRBJ2-3; 8 nucleotides match TRBD2. CDR3 length: 14 residues. Germline V gene sequence: CDR1 MRHNA, CDR2 SNTAGT. V lost 6 bases and J lost 0; bases outside the gene matches: 2.

The genes are TRBV5-4 and TRBJ2-6, with TRBD2 identical over 10 bases. From germline, CDR1 is SGHNT and CDR2 YYREEE (reference sequence). The CDR3 spans 19 residues. The ends lost 1 base at V and 0 bases at J; junction bases unmatched: 7. The CDR3 reads CASSLKLAGVPSGANVLTF. In DNA form, the CDR3 reads TGTGCCAGCAGCTTGAAGCTAGCGGGAGTTCCCTCTGGGGCCAACGTCCTGACTTTC.

This clone has a single count. The chain employs TRBV7-2 and TRBJ2-7; the match to TRBD2 covers 7 bases. Germline CDR1 SGHTA, CDR2 FQGNSA. The CDR3 extends over 13 amino acids. V lost 6 bases to trimming and J lost 3 bases; unmatched junction nucleotides: 5. In DNA, the CDR3 is TGTGCCAGCAGACTAACGGGGGGCTACGAGCAGTACTTC. Its protein is CASRLTGGYEQYF.

This chain uses TRBV19 with TRBJ2-1; D remains unclear. The germline V gene has CDR1 LNHDA and CDR2 SQIVND (reference sequence). Trimming took 5 bases from V and 7 from J, leaving 9 bases between them. The CDR3 covers 12 residues. The chain's CDR3 is CASSRVANEQFF. CDR3 sequence (DNA): TGTGCCAGTAGTCGGGTGGCGAATGAGCAGTTCTTC.

This clone was seen a single time. The chain carries TRBV7-2 and TRBJ2-3; D remains ambiguous. CDR1 and CDR2 from the germline V gene are SGHTA and FQGNSA. This CDR3 has 12 residues. V lost 3 bases to trimming and J lost 5 bases, with 6 bases between them. CDR3 nucleotide sequence: TGTGCCAGCAGCTTTGTGGGAGATACGCAGTATTTT. Translation gives CASSFVGDTQYF.

About this clone: A read error may explain this, as a much larger clone is one base away. V usage is TRBV6-2 or TRBV6-3 and J usage is TRBJ1-3; D gene uncertain. There are 12 residues in the CDR3. The germline V gene has CDR1 MNHEY and CDR2 SVGEGT. Trimming cost V 0 bases and J 7 bases, with 4 bases left between them. CDR3 coding DNA: TGTGCCAGCAGTTACTCGAAGAACACCATATATTTT. Protein: CASSYSKNTIYF.

V is TRBV6-5 and J is TRBJ2-1, with 9 bases identical to TRBD1. Germline V gene data show CDR1 as MNHEY and CDR2 as SVGAGI. The CDR3 extends over 15 amino acids. J was trimmed by 7 bases and V by 5 bases; bases with no gene match: 9. The CDR3 loop is CASSRGTGPRNEQFF. The CDR3 DNA follows: TGTGCCAGCAGTCGCGGGACAGGGCCCCGGAATGAGCAGTTCTTC.

The chain is built from TRBV10-3 and TRBJ2-5; 7 positions match TRBD2. The ends lost 2 bases at V and 5 bases at J; junction bases unmatched: 17. The germline V gene encodes CDR1 ENHRY and CDR2 SYGVKD. This CDR3 region has 18 residues. DNA for the CDR3: TGTGCCATCAGTGAGCTGGGAGGGAAAGGGGTGGTATTGGAGACCCAGTACTTC. Residues: CAISELGGKGVVLETQYF.